The rows below give T cell receptor beta chains drawn from one sample of a study of cytomegalovirus exposure and HLA in healthy donors. Assay used: immunoSEQ multiplex PCR; TCRdb lists only in-frame clones, some missing. The table has 100,000 to 150,000 clones, roughly four fifths seen once. The sample comprised PBMCs. These receptors were obtained from a woman aged 45 to 65 in good health and CMV-seropositive. Each CDR3 is given with its conserved first and last residue. A clone size is listed for some rows: how often the clone was seen (once, few, many), or a class if it is expanded.

>TRBJ2-1|TRBV25-1|-
CASRSTETYNEQFF
>TRBJ2-6|TRBV13|-
CASSLGHTLSGANVLTF
>TRBJ2-3|TRBV5-6|few
CASSLSLSRRDTQYF
>TRBJ1-5|TRBV5-8|-
CASSLILSATQHF
>TRBJ2-5|TRBV18|-
CASSTYQGPETQYF
>TRBJ1-1|TRBV7-3|few
CASSSGPGGKAEAFF
>TRBJ2-7|TRBV6-5|once
CASSYSTSRYEQYF
>TRBJ1-4|TRBV4-3|-
CASSQDSPGRGVEKLFF
>TRBJ2-7|TRBV10-3|-
CAIRNRGQGEQYF
>TRBJ2-2|TRBV6-4|-
CASSEVPGGTNANTGELFF
>TRBJ1-5|TRBV19|-
CASRGQGQGFQPQHF
>TRBJ2-5|TRBV6-5|-
CASRPNWRGETQYF
>TRBJ2-3|TRBV7-9|-
CASSSPQGASDTQYF
>TRBJ2-7|TRBV20-1|-
CSPRQGNEQYF
>TRBJ2-1|TRBV9|-
CASSELRGGYNEQFF
>TRBJ2-5|TRBV10-3|-
CAISDWQGETQYF
>TRBJ1-1|TRBV7-3|-
CASSLNRGPDTEAFF
>TRBJ1-2|TRBV19|-
CATLTGGLGYTF
>TRBJ1-2|TRBV25-1|-
CASSEYKGGANYGYTF
>TRBJ1-2|TRBV7-2|-
CASSSGQGYSGYTF
>TRBJ1-1|TRBV4-1|-
CATSSSAPGYTEAFF
>TRBJ2-2|TRBV7-9|few
CASSSWTSGGVGTGELFF
>TRBJ2-7|TRBV27|-
CASSINRGDEQYF
>TRBJ2-1|TRBV9|-
CASTKRADTSYNEQFF
>TRBJ1-5|TRBV2|once
CASSEGQDNQPQHF
>TRBJ1-2|TRBV11-2|-
CASSSQGARVYGYTF
>TRBJ2-3|TRBV9|few
CASSVAGIRDTQYF
>TRBJ1-3|TRBV6-5|-
CASSDGQTGNTIYF
>TRBJ2-7|TRBV7-9|-
CAGQGSYEQYF
>TRBJ2-3|TRBV4-3|few
CASSKTSGGLMTQYF
>TRBJ2-7|TRBV11-3|few
CASSLDKSYEQYF
>TRBJ2-7|TRBV11-2|-
CASSLDAGQGAYEQYF
>TRBJ2-1|TRBV27|-
CASSLSGGAGNEQFF
>TRBJ1-2|TRBV5-6|-
CASSFDSPGQGPYGYTF
>TRBJ2-3|TRBV29-1|-
CSVAFGQGWTDTQYF
>TRBJ2-7|TRBV15|-
CATSRDPAGSYEQYF
>TRBJ1-1|TRBV18|-
CASSPDRQATEAFF
>TRBJ2-3|TRBV5-8|-
CASSSRRGGDTQYF
>TRBJ2-5|TRBV5-1|-
CASSLAGSSQETQYF
>TRBJ1-2|TRBV5-1|few
CASSSGGGYGYTF
>TRBJ2-1|TRBV5-1|once
CASSGTEYNEQFF
>TRBJ1-4|TRBV5-1|-
CASSPQGTANEKLFF
>TRBJ1-6|TRBV7-2|-
CASSWLGQENSYNSPLHF
>TRBJ2-7|TRBV10-1|few
CASTRAGGSHEQYF
>TRBJ2-1|TRBV2|-
CASRGGASSYNEQFF
>TRBJ2-3|TRBV19|-
CASSSASGATDTQYF
>TRBJ2-1|TRBV29-1|-
CSVEDPTRAEQFF
>TRBJ1-6|TRBV2|-
CASRASSSYNSPLHF
>TRBJ1-1|TRBV7-3|-
CASSTQGALTEAFF
>TRBJ2-7|TRBV5-1|few
CASSLARGVSEQYF
>TRBJ2-7|TRBV18|-
CASSPSERGLPYEQYF
>TRBJ2-7|TRBV6-1|-
CASTRQGINEQYF
>TRBJ2-1|TRBV7-2|-
CASSLAWDSSYNEQFF
>TRBJ2-6|TRBV6-5|-
CASRREDSGANVLTF
>TRBJ1-4|TRBV30|-
CAWTGQGREKLFF